A single sample is the source of the 7 T cell receptor beta chains below, sequenced in a study of technical replicates of blood from a handful of donors. Measured with immunoSEQ multiplex PCR; TCRdb has only the in-frame clones, and not every one. The sample lists around 98,000 clones, 95% occurring once. Sequencing input: T cells isolated from PBMCs. The receptors stem from a human donor in good health.

The rearrangement uses TRBV11-2 and TRBJ2-5; 16 positions agree with TRBD2. V gave up 5 bases and J gave up 9 bases; unmatched junction bases: 15. Germline V gives CDR1 SGHAT, CDR2 FQNNGV. The CDR3 consists of 18 residues. CDR3 DNA: TGTGCCAGCAGCGCCGGGACTAGCGGGGGGGGGAAGAATCAGGCCCAGTACTTC. Translation: CASSAGTSGGGKNQAQYF.

The count of this clone is one. The chain carries TRBV2 and TRBJ2-7, with D unclear. This CDR3 has 16 residues. Germline V lookup: CDR1 SNHLY, CDR2 FYNNEI. V shed 3 bases and J shed 11 bases, with 26 bases lying between them. The DNA for the CDR3 is TGTGCCAGCAGTGAGTCCATTACCCCCCTTCCCTCCTATGAGTACTTC. The encoded protein is CASSESITPLPSYEYF.

The V and J genes are TRBV10-1 and TRBJ2-1, with 9 bases identical to TRBD2. The CDR3 is 16 residues long. Per the germline V gene, CDR1 is WNHNN and CDR2 is SYGVQD (reference sequence). The junction had 7 bases not matched to a gene; V was cut back by 2 bases and J by 5 bases. This CDR3 reads CASSEVRGGPHNEQFF. The CDR3 nucleotides are TGCGCCAGCAGTGAGGTGCGGGGGGGCCCCCACAATGAGCAGTTCTTC.

The chain links TRBV2 to TRBJ2-4, with TRBD1 matching over 7 bases. The CDR3 extends over 11 amino acids. CDR1 is SNHLY and CDR2 is FYNNEI in the germline V gene. V was clipped by 7 bases and J by 13 bases; unmatched bases: 7. CDR3 loop: CASTRDSLQYF. CDR3 DNA: TGTGCCAGCACCAGGGACAGCCTACAGTACTTC. Full variable domain (rest looked up from reference TRBV2 and TRBJ2-4): EPEVTQTPSHQVTQMGQEVILRCVPISNHLYFYWYRQILGQKVEFLVSFYNNEISEKSEIFDDQFSVERPDGSNFTLKIRSTKLEDSAMYFCASTRDSLQYFGAGTRLSVL.

The rearrangement links TRBV18 to TRBJ2-3; D uncertain. This CDR3 contains 16 residues. Trimming pared 2 bases from V and 3 bases from J, leaving 15 bases between. CDR1 and CDR2 from the germline V gene are KGHSH and LQKENI. The CDR3 DNA follows: TGTGCCAGCTCACCAATAGAAGAGGTTAAAACAGATACGCAGTATTTT. Translating it yields CASSPIEEVKTDTQYF. Supplemented by reference TRBV18 and TRBJ2-3, the full variable domain reads NAGVMQNPRHLVRRRGQEARLRCSPMKGHSHVYWYRQLPEEGLKFMVYLQKENIIDESGMPKERFSAEFPKEGPSILRIQQVVRGDSAAYFCASSPIEEVKTDTQYFGPGTRLTVL.

The rearrangement links TRBV2 to TRBJ1-5; 7 nucleotides line up with TRBD1. The CDR3 totals 13 residues. CDR1 and CDR2 (germline): SNHLY, FYNNEI. Trimming at V came to 6 bases and at J to 4 bases, leaving 3 bases not matched to a gene. CDR3 sequence (DNA): TGTGCCAGCAGCGAGGGACAGAATCAGCCCCAGCATTTT. Amino acid sequence: CASSEGQNQPQHF.

The chain couples TRBV5-4 to TRBJ2-6; perhaps TRBD1 as D (6 bases). Germline loops: CDR1 SGHNT, CDR2 YYREEE (reference sequence). V was clipped by 5 bases and J by 0 bases, with 21 bases between them. The CDR3 covers 19 residues. The CDR3 loop reads CASRRDIAPDASGANVLTF. The DNA of the CDR3 is TGTGCCAGCAGACGGGACATAGCGCCGGATGCCTCTGGGGCCAACGTCCTGACTTTC.